One sample yielded the 5 T cell receptor beta chains listed below, sequenced in a study of radiotherapy plus CTLA-4 blockade in lung cancer (dated by TCRdb to 2016 to 2019). Receptors were amplified or captured by the immunoSEQ multiplex PCR assay. The immuneACCESS repertoire file appears here via TCRdb, limited to in-frame rearrangements. These files lack a portion of the clones; in checked studies, under half of the deficit traces to unresolved V genes, and the cause of the others is not known. The sample table records about 85,000 clones; approximately 83% of these occur just once. The ten largest clones represent 2% to 2.5% of the sample. This sample comprised peripheral blood, obtained from a patient treated with radiotherapy plus ipilimumab. The source is a human donor with non-small cell lung cancer who had a partial response to radiotherapy plus ipilimumab.

The rearrangement joins TRBV5-1 to TRBJ1-1; TRBD1 agrees at 11 bases. The J segment lost 3 bases and the V segment lost 1 base, leaving 5 bases of the junction unmatched. This CDR3 has 16 residues. The germline gives CDR1 SGHRS, CDR2 YFSETQ. CDR3 protein: CASSLNGQGAHTEAFF. DNA of the CDR3: TGCGCCAGCAGCTTGAATGGACAGGGGGCGCACACTGAAGCTTTCTTT. Combining the CDR3 with reference TRBV5-1 and TRBJ1-1 gives the whole variable domain KAGVTQTPRYLIKTRGQQVTLSCSPISGHRSVSWYQQTPGQGLQFLFEYFSETQRNKGNFPGRFSGRQFSNSRSEMNVSTLELGDSALYLCASSLNGQGAHTEAFFGQGTRLTVV.

The chain has TRBV7-2 and TRBJ1-2; D unresolved. The CDR3 totals 11 residues. V lost 5 bases to trimming and J lost 4 bases, with 5 bases between them. The germline gives CDR1 SGHTA, CDR2 FQGNSA. The CDR3 loop reads CASSTGYGYTF. For the CDR3, the DNA is TGTGCCAGCAGCACGGGCTATGGCTACACCTTC.

J is TRBJ2-2 and V is TRBV15; 7 nucleotides match TRBD1. The junction had 3 bases not matched to a gene; V was cut back by 0 bases and J by 5 bases. The CDR3 is made up of 15 amino acids. Germline V gene sequence: CDR1 LNHNV, CDR2 YYDKDF (reference sequence). Here the CDR3 reads CATSRDPTGTGELFF. The DNA of the CDR3 is TGTGCCACCAGCAGAGACCCGACAGGGACCGGGGAGCTGTTTTTT.

On this clone itself: Other nucleotide sequences in the sample specify the same CDR3. This rearrangement joins TRBV7-2 to TRBJ2-1; D is unresolved. CDR1 is SGHTA and CDR2 is FQGNSA in the germline V gene. The CDR3 covers 15 residues. V dropped 2 bases and J dropped 8 bases, with 16 bases sitting between them. CDR3 DNA sequence: TGTGCCAGCAGCTTAAACCCCGGTCCATCCCATGAGCAGTTCTTC. It encodes CASSLNPGPSHEQFF.

The chain couples TRBV10-3 to TRBJ1-2; 10 nucleotides match TRBD1. There are 15 residues in the CDR3. V was clipped by 2 bases and J by 6 bases; unmatched bases: 6. Per the germline V gene, CDR1 is ENHRY and CDR2 is SYGVKD. The chain's CDR3 is CAISEPDRGLHGYTF. The DNA of the CDR3 is TGTGCCATCAGTGAGCCCGACAGGGGGCTCCATGGCTACACCTTC.